Listed here is a single T cell receptor beta chain. The record originates from a study of blood T cell repertoires in COVID-19. Study details: The United States, Italy and Spain were the sources of the acute and convalescent COVID-19 samples. PBMCs, B-cell-depleted T cells, or T cells were the source of the cDNA or gDNA that made up the material.

TCRdb keeps only in-frame clones here, not all; method: immunoSEQ multiplex PCR. The sample lists some 150,000 clones; around 82% were seen once. Germline V gene lookup returns CDR1 LGHNA and CDR2 YNFKEQ. V trimming: 6 bases; J trimming: 8 bases; junction bases outside the gene matches: 8. CDR3 length equals 13 residues. All enrollees were roughly 18 to 90 years old and from approximately 25 US areas. This TCR was sampled from a woman between 50 and 59 years old in a cohort exposed to, infected with or recovered from COVID-19 (not recorded which). The rearrangement links TRBV4-2 to TRBJ1-2; 8 bases align to TRBD1. The specimen sequenced was PBMCs or T cells enriched from blood (not recorded which). The CDR3 here is CASRGQERGGYTF. DNA of the CDR3: TGTGCCAGCAGGGGACAGGAAAGAGGCGGCTACACCTTC.